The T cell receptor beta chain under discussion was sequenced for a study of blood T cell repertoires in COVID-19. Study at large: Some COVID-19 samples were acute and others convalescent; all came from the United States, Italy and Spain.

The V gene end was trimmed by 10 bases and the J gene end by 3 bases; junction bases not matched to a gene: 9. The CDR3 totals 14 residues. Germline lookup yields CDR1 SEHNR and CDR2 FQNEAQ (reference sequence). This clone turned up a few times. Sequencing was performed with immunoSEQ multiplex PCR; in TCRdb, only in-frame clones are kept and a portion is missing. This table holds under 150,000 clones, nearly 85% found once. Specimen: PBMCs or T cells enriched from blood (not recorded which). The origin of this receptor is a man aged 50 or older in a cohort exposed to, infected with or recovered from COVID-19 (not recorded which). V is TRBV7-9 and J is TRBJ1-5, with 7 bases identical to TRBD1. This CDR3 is CATQGGTDNQPQHF. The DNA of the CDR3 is TGTGCCACCCAGGGGGGTACAGACAATCAGCCCCAGCATTTT.